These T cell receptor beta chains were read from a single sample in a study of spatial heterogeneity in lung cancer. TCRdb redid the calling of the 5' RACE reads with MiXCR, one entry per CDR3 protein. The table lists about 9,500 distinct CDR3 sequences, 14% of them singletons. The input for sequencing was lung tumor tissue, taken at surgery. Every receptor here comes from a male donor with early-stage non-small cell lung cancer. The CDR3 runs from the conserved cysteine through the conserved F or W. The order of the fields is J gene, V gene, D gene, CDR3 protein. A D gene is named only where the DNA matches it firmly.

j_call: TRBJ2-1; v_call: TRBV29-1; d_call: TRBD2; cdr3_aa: CSVVSGRAGYNEQFF
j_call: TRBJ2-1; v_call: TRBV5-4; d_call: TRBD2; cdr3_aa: CASSLTSGISYNEQFF
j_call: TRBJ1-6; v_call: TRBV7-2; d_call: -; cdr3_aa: CASSLRTDSPLHF
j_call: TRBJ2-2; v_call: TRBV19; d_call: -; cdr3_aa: CASNRDLNTGELFF
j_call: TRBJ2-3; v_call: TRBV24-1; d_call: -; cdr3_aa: CATSDPPEYTQYF
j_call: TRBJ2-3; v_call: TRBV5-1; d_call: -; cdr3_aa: CASSLALAGTSTDTQYF
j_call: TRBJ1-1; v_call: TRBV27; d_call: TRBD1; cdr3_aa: CASSLSKGAGTAEAFF
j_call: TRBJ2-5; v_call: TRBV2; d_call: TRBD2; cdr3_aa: CASSNPTSGSETQYF
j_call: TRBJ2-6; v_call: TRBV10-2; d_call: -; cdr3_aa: CASNKAGANVLTF
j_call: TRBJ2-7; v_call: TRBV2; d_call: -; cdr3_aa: CASSPEQGSFKEQYF
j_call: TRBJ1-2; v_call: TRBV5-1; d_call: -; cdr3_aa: CASSFGAGDGYTF
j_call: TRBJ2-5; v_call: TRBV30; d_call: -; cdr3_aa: CAWGEGQPGETQYF
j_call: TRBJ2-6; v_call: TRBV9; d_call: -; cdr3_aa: CASSAHSGANVLTF
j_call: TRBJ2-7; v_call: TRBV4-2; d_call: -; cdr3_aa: CASSQDFPGPYEQYF
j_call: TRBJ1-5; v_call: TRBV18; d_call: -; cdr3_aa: CASSPAGQLLDWYSNQPQHF
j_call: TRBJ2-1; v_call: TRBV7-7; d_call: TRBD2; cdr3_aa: CASSPGLAGENEQFF
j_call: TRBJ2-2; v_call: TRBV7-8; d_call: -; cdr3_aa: CASSRQTRASGELFF
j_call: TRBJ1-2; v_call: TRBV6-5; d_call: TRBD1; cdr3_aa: CASSYSGQGNYGYTF
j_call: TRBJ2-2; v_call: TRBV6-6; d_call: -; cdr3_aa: CASTSLGSYTGELFF
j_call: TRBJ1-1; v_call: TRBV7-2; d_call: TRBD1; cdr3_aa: CASRVQGAEAFF
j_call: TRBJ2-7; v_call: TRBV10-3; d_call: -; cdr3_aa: CAISDGLKTYEQYF
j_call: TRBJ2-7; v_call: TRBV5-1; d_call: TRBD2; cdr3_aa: CASRAGLTWEQYF
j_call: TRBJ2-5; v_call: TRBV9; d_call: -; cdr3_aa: CASSVVPGEFQETQYF
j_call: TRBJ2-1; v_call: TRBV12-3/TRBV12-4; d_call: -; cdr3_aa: CASSVTQGRNNEQFF
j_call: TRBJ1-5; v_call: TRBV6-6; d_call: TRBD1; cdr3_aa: CASTNRQGSNQPQHF
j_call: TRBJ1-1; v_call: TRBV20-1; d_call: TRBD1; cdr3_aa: CSARDPGTGESVSAFF
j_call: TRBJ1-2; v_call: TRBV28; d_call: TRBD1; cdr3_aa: CASLTGQGYYGYTF
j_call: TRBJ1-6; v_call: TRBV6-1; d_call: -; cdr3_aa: CASSEGDSYNSPLHF
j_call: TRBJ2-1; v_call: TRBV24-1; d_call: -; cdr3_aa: CATAGSQSYNEQFF
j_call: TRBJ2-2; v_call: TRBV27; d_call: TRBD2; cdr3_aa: CASSSATSGSPTTGELFF
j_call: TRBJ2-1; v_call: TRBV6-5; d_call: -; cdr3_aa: CASKPLVFAGHNEQFF
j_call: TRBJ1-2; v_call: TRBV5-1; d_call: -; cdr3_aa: CASTPSPGNYGYTF
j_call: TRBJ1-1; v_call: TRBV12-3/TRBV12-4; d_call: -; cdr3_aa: CASNKLQNTEAFF
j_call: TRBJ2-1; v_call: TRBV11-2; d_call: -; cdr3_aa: CASTIQGVSGNEQFF
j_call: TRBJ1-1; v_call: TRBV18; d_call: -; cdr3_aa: CASSSMRGTEAFF
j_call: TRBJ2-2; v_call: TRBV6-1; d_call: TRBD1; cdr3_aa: CASRDSNTGELFF
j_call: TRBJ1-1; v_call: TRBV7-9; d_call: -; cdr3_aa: CASKSPLTMNTEAFF
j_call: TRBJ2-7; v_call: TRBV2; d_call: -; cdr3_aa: CASIPGASYEQYF
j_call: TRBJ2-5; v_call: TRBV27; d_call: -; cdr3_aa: CASSFSLEGTQYF
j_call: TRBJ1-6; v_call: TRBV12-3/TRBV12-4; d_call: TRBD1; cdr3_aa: CASSFSGTGVAPLHF
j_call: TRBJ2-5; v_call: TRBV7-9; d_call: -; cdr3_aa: CASSQPRARETQYF
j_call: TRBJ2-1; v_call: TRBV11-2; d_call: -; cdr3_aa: CASSLDRRGRAINEQFF